This T cell receptor beta chain was captured in a study of spatial heterogeneity in lung cancer. About the study: Matched bulk RNA-seq provided a T cell module score, and TCR transcript counts in tumor regions correlated strongly with it. An average of more than ten raw reads was observed per unique TCR and UMI combination. Study-wide findings and caveats: Coverage was estimated at approximately 7% of tumor T cells for alpha chains and roughly 12% for beta chains. Counts that tracked tumor mutation counts were those of expanded intratumoral alpha and beta TCRs.

This clonotype is termed medium-sized. Its specificity is not known. As for time point: sample taken at primary tumor resection. Sequencing of whole RNA from tumor, nontumor lung or frozen PBMC involved no sorting. The germline V gene has CDR1 SGHRS and CDR2 YFSETQ. This CDR3 is 14 amino acids long. After removal of 4 bases from V and 3 bases from J, the junction contained 2 bases not matched to a gene. TCRdb used MiXCR to reprocess the 5' RACE reads, holding one entry per CDR3 protein. This sample yields about 2,900 distinct CDR3 sequences, of which roughly 10% are seen a single time; roughly 6% belongs to the top ten.

The source is a female donor with early-stage non-small cell lung cancer. The chain uses TRBV5-1 and TRBJ2-3, with 10 bases lining up with TRBD1. The specimen comprised lung tumor tissue, sampled at surgery. CDR3 in DNA: TGCGCCAGCAGCACGGACAGGGGGACAGATACGCAGTATTTT. Residues: CASSTDRGTDTQYF.